Here is one T cell receptor beta chain with its context. The sample originates from a study of blood T cell repertoires in COVID-19. Using immunoSEQ multiplex PCR, the repertoire was profiled, and TCRdb retains in-frame clones only, with some absent. The sample holds hundreds of thousands of clones, over 75% seen once. The CDR3 runs 15 residues. The V segment lost 4 bases and the J segment 6 bases; nucleotides outside the gene matches: 11. Germline-derived CDR1 and CDR2 are LNHDA and SQIVND (reference sequence). The J gene is TRBJ1-2, the V gene TRBV19, with TRBD1 identical over 7 bases. Sequencing input: peripheral blood. This TCR derives from a woman in her thirties or forties who had recovered from COVID-19. The CDR3 DNA follows: TGTGCCAGTAGTACCCGGACAGGATGGGGGAATGGCTACACCTTC. It specifies CASSTRTGWGNGYTF. Complete variable domain (other parts from reference TRBV19 and TRBJ1-2): DGGITQSPKYLFRKEGQNVTLSCEQNLNHDAMYWYRQDPGQGLRLIYYSQIVNDFQKGDIAEGYSVSREKKESFPLTVTSAQKNPTAFYLCASSTRTGWGNGYTFGSGTRLTVV.